The 29 T cell receptor beta chains given below trace back to one sample, sequenced in a study of blood T cell repertoires in COVID-19. TCRdb keeps only in-frame clones here, not all; method: immunoSEQ multiplex PCR. Among 100,000 to 150,000 clones listed, 85% were seen once. Sequencing used peripheral blood. These receptors originate from a man at least 80 years old with active or convalescent COVID-19.

V gene TRBV7-9 combines with J gene TRBJ1-2, with D unclear. CDR3 size: 14 residues. The V end lost 2 bases, the J end lost 4 bases, and 11 bases lay between the germline ends. Germline V gene lookup returns CDR1 SEHNR and CDR2 FQNEAQ (reference sequence). This CDR3 is CASSLSAASYGYTF. The CDR3 DNA follows: TGTGCCAGCAGCTTATCGGCGGCTAGCTATGGCTACACCTTC.

The chain couples TRBV19 to TRBJ2-4, with TRBD1 matching over 7 bases. Unmatched junction bases numbered 11, after V lost 6 bases and J lost 3 bases. CDR3 length equals 16 residues. Germline V gene sequence: CDR1 LNHDA, CDR2 SQIVND (reference sequence). The CDR3 sequence: CASSPGQVGVKNIQYF. DNA for the CDR3: TGTGCCAGTAGCCCCGGACAGGTCGGAGTCAAAAACATTCAGTACTTC.

The chain has TRBV12-3 or TRBV12-4 and TRBJ1-1; D call uncertain. The CDR3 is 11 amino acids. Trimming pared 6 bases from V and 2 bases from J, leaving 4 bases between. DNA for the CDR3: TGTGCCAGCAGACTTAACACTGAAGCTTTCTTT. Its protein is CASRLNTEAFF.

The V call is TRBV5-1, the J call TRBJ1-1; tentative D call: TRBD1 (5 bases). This CDR3 has 15 residues. The V end was cut by 4 bases, the J end by 0 bases, with 13 bases between. CDR1 and CDR2 from the germline V gene are SGHRS and YFSETQ. CDR3 nucleotides: TGCGCCAGCAGCCCTGCTGGGGGGTTGAACACTGAAGCTTTCTTT. Translation gives CASSPAGGLNTEAFF.

V is TRBV14 and J is TRBJ1-6; possible D gene TRBD1, 5 bases. Germline-derived CDR1 and CDR2 are SGHDN and FVKESK. The germline V and J ends were trimmed by 4 bases and 4 bases, with 23 bases remaining between them. The CDR3 covers 19 residues. The DNA of the CDR3 is TGTGCCAGCAGCCTATACCCCCAGTTGGGGGGACTATATAATTCACCCCTCCACTTT. It yields the protein CASSLYPQLGGLYNSPLHF.

The J gene is TRBJ1-6, the V gene TRBV5-1; the match to TRBD1 covers 8 bases. The CDR3 spans 16 residues. The junction had 8 bases not matched to a gene; V was cut back by 3 bases and J by 6 bases. Looked up from germline, CDR1 is SGHRS and CDR2 is YFSETQ. The CDR3 DNA sequence: TGCGCCAGCAGCTCCGGGACAGGTGAACGTAATTCACCCCTCCACTTT. It translates to CASSSGTGERNSPLHF.

This chain links TRBV2 with TRBJ2-2, with D possibly being TRBD2 (5 bases). This CDR3 is 12 amino acids long. V was shortened by 7 bases and J by 5 bases, with 8 bases between the two germline ends. CDR1 is SNHLY, CDR2 FYNNEI, per germline. The CDR3, as DNA: TGTGCCAGCACTCGGACTACCGGGGAGCTGTTTTTT. This encodes CASTRTTGELFF.

The CDR3 sequence: CASSLAHRDQPQHF. In nucleotides, the CDR3 is TGTGCCAGCAGCTTAGCGCACAGGGACCAGCCCCAGCATTTT. The chain is built from TRBV7-8 and TRBJ1-5; D perhaps matches TRBD1 (6 bases). There are 14 residues in the CDR3. The V gene lost 0 bases and the J gene lost 7 bases, with 10 bases spanning the gap. Germline assignment: CDR1 SGHVS and CDR2 FQNEAQ. The full variable domain, its missing parts supplied by reference TRBV7-8 and TRBJ1-5, is GAGVSQSPRYKVAKRGQDVALRCDPISGHVSLFWYQQALGQGPEFLTYFQNEAQLDKSGLPSDRFFAERPEGSVSTLKIQRTQQEDSAVYLCASSLAHRDQPQHFGDGTRLSIL.

This chain joins TRBV9 and TRBJ2-3; D perhaps matches TRBD2 (6 bases). There are 17 residues in the CDR3. In germline, CDR1 is SGDLS, CDR2 YYNGEE. Trimming cost V 0 bases and J 1 base, with 15 bases left between them. CDR3 sequence: CASSVEKRTKRTDTQYF. CDR3 in DNA: TGTGCCAGCAGCGTAGAGAAAAGGACTAAACGCACAGATACGCAGTATTTT.

This chain links TRBV9 with TRBJ2-3, with 8 bases lining up with TRBD2. The CDR3 loop spans 15 amino acids. CDR1 is SGDLS and CDR2 is YYNGEE in the germline V gene. V trimming: 2 bases; J trimming: 2 bases; junction bases outside the gene matches: 4. CDR3 bases: TGTGCCAGCAGCGTGAGGACTAGCTACACAGATACGCAGTATTTT. Encoded protein: CASSVRTSYTDTQYF.

This clone was picked up a small number of times. The CDR3 nucleotides read TGTGCCAGCAGTCTGGGACAGCTAAACACCGGGGAGCTGTTTTTT. Its protein is CASSLGQLNTGELFF. The chain recombines TRBV2 with TRBJ2-2; the match to TRBD1 covers 7 bases. With V trimmed by 5 bases and J by 2 bases, 5 bases remained unmatched. The CDR3 has 15 residues. From germline, CDR1 is SNHLY and CDR2 FYNNEI.

This clone was seen only a few times. The V gene is TRBV18, the J gene TRBJ2-1; maybe TRBD2 (6 bases). CDR1 and CDR2 from the germline V gene are KGHSH and LQKENI. This CDR3 contains 16 residues. Trimming left V 3 bases short and J 7 bases short, with 19 bases between. The CDR3 DNA reads as TGTGCCAGCTCACCGCGACCTAGCGAAGCCGGGAATGAGCAGTTCTTC. Translating it yields CASSPRPSEAGNEQFF.

The chain has TRBV7-2 and TRBJ2-1; 9 nucleotides match TRBD1. The CDR3 runs 15 residues. Trimming took 4 bases from V and 7 from J; bases not matched to a gene: 8. Looked up from germline, CDR1 is SGHTA and CDR2 is FQGNSA. CDR3 DNA sequence: TGTGCCAGCAGCTCGCGGGACAGGGTAAAGAATGAGCAGTTCTTC. This translates into CASSSRDRVKNEQFF.

V is TRBV9 and J is TRBJ1-2, with TRBD1 identical over 7 bases. This CDR3 contains 11 residues. V shed 3 bases, J shed 8 bases, and the junction held 1 base outside the gene matches. Germline values: CDR1 SGDLS, CDR2 YYNGEE. CDR3 in amino acids: CASSDRGGYTF. For the CDR3, the DNA is TGTGCCAGCAGCGACAGGGGCGGCTACACCTTC.

This chain joins TRBV19 and TRBJ1-5, with D tentatively TRBD1 (6 bases). Germline CDR1 and CDR2: LNHDA and SQIVND (reference sequence). The CDR3 is made up of 16 amino acids. V shed 5 bases and J shed 0 bases, with 14 bases lying between them. Written as DNA, the CDR3 is TGTGCCAGTAGTCAAACAGGGCCTTATAGCAATCAGCCCCAGCATTTT. Its translation is CASSQTGPYSNQPQHF.

V and J are TRBV2 and TRBJ2-1, with 9 positions matching TRBD1. The V segment lost 9 bases and the J segment 16 bases; nucleotides outside the gene matches: 13. Germline lookup yields CDR1 SNHLY and CDR2 FYNNEI. This CDR3 has 12 residues. For the CDR3, the DNA is TGTGCCAGGCAACCCCCGGACAGGGGTCGTTTCTTC. Its protein product is CARQPPDRGRFF.

The chain has TRBV6-5 and TRBJ2-7; 9 nucleotides align to TRBD1. CDR3 size: 15 residues. The J segment lost 5 bases and the V segment lost 4 bases, leaving 9 bases of the junction unmatched. The germline gives CDR1 MNHEY, CDR2 SVGAGI. The CDR3 reads CASSFAGTGLHEQYF. The CDR3 region has the DNA TGTGCCAGCAGTTTCGCCGGGACAGGGCTCCACGAGCAGTACTTC.

This clone came up once. J is TRBJ1-5 and V is TRBV18; D may be TRBD1 (6 bases). Per germline, CDR1 KGHSH and CDR2 LQKENI. The CDR3 runs 16 residues. V lost 3 bases, J lost 2 bases, and 14 bases lay in between. CDR3 sequence: CASSPQGLGGNQPQHF. For the CDR3, the DNA is TGTGCCAGCTCACCCCAGGGGTTAGGGGGCAATCAGCCCCAGCATTTT.

This clone was seen only once. The chain is built from TRBV5-4 and TRBJ2-7; 8 bases align to TRBD2. CDR3 length equals 15 residues. The V gene end was trimmed by 1 base and the J gene end by 7 bases; junction bases not matched to a gene: 10. Germline V gene sequence: CDR1 SGHNT, CDR2 YYREEE (reference sequence). CDR3 DNA: TGTGCCAGCAGCTTGCCGGGAGGGGTGGCCGGGGAGCAGTACTTC. Translated: CASSLPGGVAGEQYF.

This clone came up once. This rearrangement joins TRBV20-1 to TRBJ2-7; unclear D gene. Germline assignment: CDR1 DFQATT and CDR2 SNEGSKA (reference sequence). This CDR3 is built from 10 residues. The V and J ends lost 6 bases and 2 bases respectively, with 5 bases between them. The CDR3 DNA is TGCAGTGCCGGAGCCTACGAGCAGTACTTC. Its protein is CSAGAYEQYF.

This rearrangement joins TRBV2 to TRBJ2-2; 9 positions agree with TRBD2. J was trimmed by 1 base and V by 1 base; bases with no gene match: 10. Germline-derived CDR1 and CDR2 are SNHLY and FYNNEI. The CDR3 sequence is 19 residues long. CDR3 sequence (DNA): TGTGCCAGCAGTGAAGGCCCGTGGCGGGGGGGCCGGAACACCGGGGAGCTGTTTTTT. Translation gives CASSEGPWRGGRNTGELFF.

The CDR3 DNA is TGTGCCAGCAGCGGGGGGACTAGCGGGAGTGGACACAATGAGCAGTTCTTC. It encodes CASSGGTSGSGHNEQFF. This chain links TRBV9 with TRBJ2-1; 14 bases match TRBD2. V was pared by 3 bases and J by 5 bases, with 7 bases of the junction left unmatched. The germline CDR1 and CDR2 sequences are SGDLS and YYNGEE. This CDR3 has 17 residues. Using reference TRBV9 and TRBJ2-1 for the parts outside the CDR3, the full variable domain is DSGVTQTPKHLITATGQRVTLRCSPRSGDLSVYWYQQSLDQGLQFLIQYYNGEERAKGNILERFSAQQFPDLHSELNLSSLELGDSALYFCASSGGTSGSGHNEQFFGPGTRLTVL.

The chain recombines TRBV29-1 with TRBJ1-5; 7 bases are shared with TRBD1. V lost 5 bases to trimming and J lost 3 bases; unmatched junction nucleotides: 1. The CDR3 totals 12 residues. Germline V CDR1 and CDR2: SQVTM, ANQGSEA. The CDR3: CSVQGVNQPQHF. DNA for the CDR3: TGCAGCGTTCAGGGGGTCAATCAGCCCCAGCATTTT. Supplemented by reference TRBV29-1 and TRBJ1-5, the full variable domain reads SAVISQKPSRDICQRGTSLTIQCQVDSQVTMMFWYRQQPGQSLTLIATANQGSEATYESGFVIDKFPISRPNLTFSTLTVSNMSPEDSSIYLCSVQGVNQPQHFGDGTRLSIL.

The CDR3 DNA reads as TGTGCCAGCAGCCGGGCGCTAGCGGGAGAAAGGGTGTACTTC. It encodes CASSRALAGERVYF. The chain joins TRBV7-7 to TRBJ2-7; 10 bases line up with TRBD2. CDR3 size: 14 residues. V shed 5 bases, J shed 12 bases, and the junction held 13 bases outside the gene matches. Germline assignment: CDR1 SSHAT and CDR2 FNYEAQ (reference sequence).

This clone was picked up a small number of times. This chain links TRBV12-3 or TRBV12-4 with TRBJ2-7; no clear D gene. V lost 2 bases and J lost 2, with 4 bases in between. The CDR3 totals 12 residues. CDR3 amino acids: CASSLTAYEQYF. DNA for the CDR3: TGTGCCAGCAGTTTAACAGCCTACGAGCAGTACTTC.

The V call is TRBV6-5, the J call TRBJ2-7, with TRBD2 matching 9 bases. The CDR3 is 14 amino acids. Germline assignment: CDR1 MNHEY and CDR2 SVGAGI. The J segment lost 2 bases and the V segment lost 2 bases, leaving 1 base of the junction unmatched. Written as DNA, the CDR3 is TGTGCCAGCAGTTACCGCGGGGGGGCCTACGAGCAGTACTTC. It encodes CASSYRGGAYEQYF.

The chain links TRBV9 to TRBJ2-2; 8 bases fit TRBD1. V lost 4 bases, J lost 5 bases, and 7 bases stayed unmatched. The CDR3 sequence is 15 residues long. Germline CDR1 SGDLS, CDR2 YYNGEE. The CDR3 nucleotides read TGTGCCAGCAGCCCTTGGACAGGGTTTACCGGGGAGCTGTTTTTT. Its protein product is CASSPWTGFTGELFF.

On this clone: This CDR3 is also generated by other DNA sequences in the sample. The chain employs TRBV5-1 and TRBJ2-7, with D perhaps matching TRBD2 (5 bases). CDR3 length equals 12 residues. V lost 4 bases to trimming and J lost 4 bases, with 9 bases between them. CDR1 is SGHRS, CDR2 YFSETQ, per germline. This CDR3 reads CASSPPGYEQYF. The DNA of the CDR3 is TGCGCCAGCAGCCCGCCGGGGTACGAGCAGTACTTC.

V gene TRBV5-1 combines with J gene TRBJ2-7; D unclear. The CDR3 runs to 16 residues. Germline V CDR1 and CDR2: SGHRS, YFSETQ. V was trimmed by 0 bases and J by 2 bases, leaving 15 bases between them. The CDR3 is CASSLVGPLHAYEQYF. The DNA for the CDR3 is TGCGCCAGCAGCTTGGTCGGCCCACTACATGCCTACGAGCAGTACTTC.